These 27 T cell receptor beta chains were all obtained from the same sample, sequenced in a study of cytomegalovirus exposure and HLA in healthy donors. This PCR relied on a set of 60 Vbeta primers and 13 Jbeta primers. The assay was immunoSEQ multiplex PCR, and TCRdb's table has in-frame clones only and misses some. The sample includes 80,000 to 130,000 clones, approximately 70% of them seen just once. The sample consisted of PBMCs. All receptors come from a woman under 30 in good health and CMV-seropositive.

V is TRBV19 and J is TRBJ1-5; 7 bases match TRBD1. V shed 4 bases and J 2 bases; nucleotides not matched to a gene: 2. Germline loops: CDR1 LNHDA, CDR2 SQIVND (reference sequence). This CDR3 contains 14 residues. This CDR3 is CASSTTGGNQPQHF. In nucleotides, the CDR3 is TGTGCCAGTAGTACCACAGGGGGCAATCAGCCCCAGCATTTT.

This chain links TRBV7-2 with TRBJ1-1, with 7 bases lining up with TRBD1. The germline V gene encodes CDR1 SGHTA and CDR2 FQGNSA. The CDR3 loop spans 15 amino acids. The trim removed 1 base at V and 6 bases at J, leaving 8 bases unmatched. DNA for the CDR3: TGTGCCAGCAGCTTAGGACAGGGAGGTAGTTCTGAAGCTTTCTTT. Its translation: CASSLGQGGSSEAFF.

The chain links TRBV6-5 to TRBJ2-7, with 7 nucleotides matching TRBD2. The CDR3 has 15 amino acids. CDR1 and CDR2 from the germline V gene are MNHEY and SVGAGI. V was pared by 2 bases and J by 2 bases, with 6 bases of the junction left unmatched. The CDR3: CASSYGGVTAYEQYF. The CDR3 nucleotides are TGTGCCAGCAGTTACGGGGGGGTTACCGCCTACGAGCAGTACTTC.

The chain uses TRBV10-3 and TRBJ2-5; D is possibly TRBD2 (5 bases). The CDR3 has 14 residues. The V end lost 5 bases, the J end lost 4 bases, and 14 bases lay between the germline ends. Germline V gene lookup returns CDR1 ENHRY and CDR2 SYGVKD. Here the CDR3 DNA reads TGTGCCATCAGTTACCGGGATCAGGCAGAGACCCAGTACTTC. Translated, it gives CAISYRDQAETQYF.

The V gene is TRBV7-9, the J gene TRBJ2-1; weak D call: TRBD1 (5 bases). Trimming took off 3 bases at V and 7 bases at J, with 7 bases between the two ends. Per germline, CDR1 SEHNR and CDR2 FQNEAQ (reference sequence). This CDR3 region has 12 residues. This CDR3 reads CASSFSGNEQFF. The CDR3, as DNA: TGTGCCAGCAGCTTCTCAGGGAATGAGCAGTTCTTC.

This rearrangement joins TRBV27 to TRBJ1-6; the D is unclear. Between the trimmed V and J ends, which lost 2 bases and 9 bases, there was a span of 5 bases. The germline V gene encodes CDR1 MNHEY and CDR2 SMNVEV (reference sequence). This CDR3 spans 12 amino acids. The CDR3 sequence is CASSLISSPLHF. CDR3 bases: TGTGCCAGCAGTTTAATTAGTTCACCCCTCCACTTT.

V usage is TRBV5-6 and J usage is TRBJ1-3; maybe TRBD1 (6 bases). With 1 base removed from V and 4 bases from J, the gap between germline ends came to 9 bases. The germline gives CDR1 SGHDT, CDR2 YYEEEE. The CDR3 loop spans 14 amino acids. CDR3 in DNA: TGTGCCAGCAGCTTGTCAGGGGTCGGAAACACCATATATTTT. Its protein is CASSLSGVGNTIYF.

This rearrangement joins TRBV30 to TRBJ2-1; TRBD1 matches at 7 bases. CDR3 length: 14 residues. Germline V gene lookup returns CDR1 GTSNPN and CDR2 SVGIG (reference sequence). J gave up 7 bases and V 7 bases, and 13 bases lay outside the gene matches. DNA for the CDR3: TGTGCCTTGGGTCTTTCCACAGGGGCGAATGAGCAGTTCTTC. This codes for CALGLSTGANEQFF.

The chain couples TRBV9 to TRBJ1-2, with TRBD1 matching 9 bases. Trimming at V came to 0 bases and at J to 5 bases, leaving 11 bases not matched to a gene. Germline CDR1 is SGDLS and CDR2 is YYNGEE. There are 17 residues in the CDR3. CDR3 residues: CASSVGDREGWAYGYTF. The CDR3 DNA is TGTGCCAGCAGCGTAGGGGACAGGGAGGGATGGGCGTATGGCTACACCTTC. Full variable domain (remainder filled in from reference TRBV9 and TRBJ1-2): DSGVTQTPKHLITATGQRVTLRCSPRSGDLSVYWYQQSLDQGLQFLIQYYNGEERAKGNILERFSAQQFPDLHSELNLSSLELGDSALYFCASSVGDREGWAYGYTFGSGTRLTVV.

The chain employs TRBV29-1 and TRBJ2-5, with 7 bases lining up with TRBD1. The CDR3 length is 15 residues. The J segment lost 1 base and the V segment lost 6 bases, leaving 11 bases of the junction unmatched. From germline, CDR1 is SQVTM and CDR2 ANQGSEA. This chain's CDR3 is CSVSSPGQIQETQYF. DNA for the CDR3: TGCAGCGTGAGTTCCCCGGGACAGATCCAAGAGACCCAGTACTTC.

This sequence joins TRBV6-1 and TRBJ2-7; D perhaps matches TRBD2 (5 bases). In germline, CDR1 is MNHNS, CDR2 SASEGT. The CDR3 has 12 amino acids. Deletions cut 6 bases from V and 3 bases from J, with 9 bases between. DNA of the CDR3: TGTGCCAGCAGCCCCGGACTCTACGAGCAGTACTTC. Its protein is CASSPGLYEQYF.

The chain carries TRBV13 and TRBJ2-3; D is unresolved. V was clipped by 0 bases and J by 2 bases, with 9 bases between them. Germline V gives CDR1 PRHDT, CDR2 FYEKMQ (reference sequence). CDR3 size: 15 residues. The CDR3 sequence is CASSLGVRPTDTQYF. In DNA form, the CDR3 reads TGTGCCAGCAGCTTAGGGGTCAGGCCCACAGATACGCAGTATTTT.

The V and J genes are TRBV7-3 and TRBJ2-5; D is perhaps TRBD1 (5 bases). V shed 5 bases and J shed 5 bases, with 12 bases lying between them. The CDR3 has 13 amino acids. Germline V gene data show CDR1 as SGHTA and CDR2 as FQGTGA. In DNA, the CDR3 is TGTGCCAGCAGCCTTTGGGGCGGCGAGACCCAGTACTTC. Its protein is CASSLWGGETQYF.

This rearrangement joins TRBV29-1 to TRBJ2-1; 7 bases are shared with TRBD1. Germline CDR1 SQVTM, CDR2 ANQGSEA. The CDR3 length is 14 residues. The V and J ends lost 3 bases and 6 bases, in that order; junction bases with no gene match: 8. The CDR3 region has the DNA TGCAGCGTTGACAGGGGGAAAATTCTCAATGAGCAGTTCTTC. It codes for CSVDRGKILNEQFF.

The CDR3 bases are TGTGCCAGCAGTTTAGTTAGCGGGAGCTCCTACGAGCAGTACTTC. Translation: CASSLVSGSSYEQYF. The gene calls are TRBV28 and TRBJ2-7; 9 nucleotides line up with TRBD2. Germline lookup yields CDR1 MDHEN and CDR2 SYDVKM. Unmatched junction bases numbered 2, after V lost 2 bases and J lost 0 bases. This CDR3 spans 15 amino acids.

The V gene is TRBV11-1, the J gene TRBJ2-1; D is unclear. The V end was cut by 5 bases, the J end by 8 bases, with 13 bases between. Germline V lookup: CDR1 SGHAT, CDR2 FQDESV (reference sequence). The CDR3 sequence is 13 residues long. This chain's CDR3 is CASSRPSSDEQFF. CDR3 nucleotides: TGTGCCAGCAGCCGGCCATCCAGCGATGAGCAGTTCTTC.

This clone was found once. The chain recombines TRBV5-6 with TRBJ2-7; TRBD2 aligns across 11 bases. Trimming took 4 bases from V and 4 from J; bases not matched to a gene: 7. The CDR3 has 15 amino acids. The germline gives CDR1 SGHDT, CDR2 YYEEEE. The CDR3 loop reads CASSPSGTSGYEQYF. The CDR3 bases are TGTGCCAGCAGCCCCTCCGGGACTAGCGGTTACGAGCAGTACTTC.

The chain is built from TRBV11-3 and TRBJ2-1; D ambiguous. Germline values: CDR1 SGHNT, CDR2 YENEEA. The CDR3 loop spans 13 amino acids. Trimming left V 5 bases short and J 2 bases short, with 7 bases between. The CDR3 reads CASSVGAYNEQFF. The CDR3 coding sequence is TGTGCCAGCAGCGTCGGAGCCTACAATGAGCAGTTCTTC.

V and J are TRBV30 and TRBJ2-7, with TRBD1 identical over 7 bases. Germline V lookup: CDR1 GTSNPN, CDR2 SVGIG (reference sequence). The trim removed 4 bases at V and 2 bases at J, leaving 8 bases unmatched. This CDR3 comprises 14 residues. The CDR3 DNA reads as TGTGCCTGGAAAAGACAGGGAGAAGCCTACGAGCAGTACTTC. Translated: CAWKRQGEAYEQYF.

The chain joins TRBV28 to TRBJ2-1, with D perhaps TRBD2 (7 bases). V was trimmed by 4 bases and J by 5 bases, leaving 24 bases between them. The germline V gene has CDR1 MDHEN and CDR2 SYDVKM. CDR3 length: 18 amino acids. CDR3: CASSSGPRRGGNDNEQFF. The CDR3 bases are TGTGCCAGCAGTTCCGGCCCCCGTAGGGGGGGGAATGACAATGAGCAGTTCTTC.

The CDR3 loop is CASSLISSGAYYEQYF. The CDR3 coding sequence is TGTGCCAGCAGTTTAATCTCTAGCGGGGCCTACTACGAGCAGTACTTC. The chain couples TRBV28 to TRBJ2-7; 9 bases match TRBD2. The CDR3 extends over 16 amino acids. Germline lookup yields CDR1 MDHEN and CDR2 SYDVKM. J gave up 3 bases and V 2 bases, and 8 bases lay outside the gene matches. The full variable domain, its missing parts supplied by reference TRBV28 and TRBJ2-7, is DVKVTQSSRYLVKRTGEKVFLECVQDMDHENMFWYRQDPGLGLRLIYFSYDVKMKEKGDIPEGYSVSREKKERFSLILESASTNQTSMYLCASSLISSGAYYEQYFGPGTRLTVT.

The chain has TRBV5-1 and TRBJ2-7; 8 bases agree with TRBD1. V lost 2 bases, J lost 5 bases, and 9 bases stayed unmatched. The CDR3 consists of 15 residues. Germline V lookup: CDR1 SGHRS, CDR2 YFSETQ. The CDR3 nucleotides read TGCGCCAGCAGCTTACAGGACAGGGAACTCAACGAGCAGTACTTC. Translated: CASSLQDRELNEQYF.

This clone came up once. This sequence joins TRBV14 and TRBJ1-1, with TRBD1 identical over 9 bases. The germline gives CDR1 SGHDN, CDR2 FVKESK. There are 17 residues in the CDR3. J lost 0 bases, V lost 4 bases, and 9 bases had no gene match. The CDR3 DNA reads TGTGCCAGCAGCCTTGCCGGGACAGGGATATTGAACACTGAAGCTTTCTTT. Protein sequence: CASSLAGTGILNTEAFF.

This chain uses TRBV7-2 with TRBJ2-5; 9 bases are a match to TRBD1. CDR1 and CDR2 from the germline V gene are SGHTA and FQGNSA. This CDR3 is 14 amino acids long. V was pared by 4 bases and J by 5 bases, with 5 bases of the junction left unmatched. The CDR3 protein is CASSYRGRRETQYF. CDR3 in DNA: TGTGCCAGCAGCTACAGGGGGCGGCGGGAGACCCAGTACTTC. Based on the CDR3 plus reference TRBV7-2 and TRBJ2-5, the full variable domain is GAGVSQSPSNKVTEKGKDVELRCDPISGHTALYWYRQSLGQGLEFLIYFQGNSAPDKSGLPSDRFSAERTGGSVSTLTIQRTQQEDSAVYLCASSYRGRRETQYFGPGTRLLVL.

With respect to this clone: Different DNA sequences within this sample yield the same CDR3. The chain recombines TRBV19 with TRBJ1-1; D remains ambiguous. Germline V lookup: CDR1 LNHDA, CDR2 SQIVND (reference sequence). CDR3 size: 13 residues. Trimming took off 1 base at V and 1 base at J, with 4 bases between the two ends. The CDR3 sequence is CASSIGGNTEAFF. The CDR3 nucleotides are TGTGCCAGTAGTATAGGAGGGAACACTGAAGCTTTCTTT.

The chain combines TRBV28 with TRBJ2-6; 9 nucleotides align to TRBD2. Germline V gene sequence: CDR1 MDHEN, CDR2 SYDVKM. This CDR3 is built from 18 residues. After removal of 5 bases from V and 2 bases from J, the junction contained 10 bases not matched to a gene. The CDR3, as DNA: TGTGCCAGCAGTGGGGGTGCGGGAGGGCACCCTGGGGCCAACGTCCTGACTTTC. This codes for CASSGGAGGHPGANVLTF.

The genes are TRBV6-8 and TRBJ2-5; TRBD2 matches 13 bases. Germline CDR1 reads MNHGY; CDR2 reads SAAAGT. Germline trimming cut 5 bases from V and 3 bases from J; bases unmatched to any gene: 9. CDR3 size: 17 residues. The CDR3 DNA reads TGTGCCAGCAGTCAGGGGACCGGGACTAGCGGGAAAGAGACCCAGTACTTC. Protein: CASSQGTGTSGKETQYF.